Following are 24 T cell receptor beta chains from one sample sequenced in a study of identical twins. MiXCR was run by TCRdb on the 5' RACE reads, yielding one entry per CDR3 protein. Of about 1.7 million distinct CDR3 sequences listed, less than 40% are singletons. Source material: cord blood. All receptors come from a newborn girl in good health.

V is TRBV12-3 or TRBV12-4 and J is TRBJ2-1; 8 bases match TRBD1. The CDR3 sequence is 14 residues long. V dropped 10 bases and J dropped 10; count of bases not matched to a gene: 15. DNA of the CDR3: TGTGCCACCCAGACTGGACAGGGCTCCTACGAGCAGTTCTTC. Protein product: CATQTGQGSYEQFF.

The V call is TRBV28, the J call TRBJ2-1; a possible D gene is TRBD1 (6 bases). Germline values: CDR1 MDHEN, CDR2 SYDVKM. The CDR3 consists of 12 residues. V lost 6 bases and J lost 12, with 15 bases in between. In nucleotides, the CDR3 is TGTGCCAGCAGAACTCAGGGGATTAGGCAGTTCTTC. This gives the protein CASRTQGIRQFF.

V gene TRBV20-1 combines with J gene TRBJ1-6; unclear D gene. V was cut by 1 base and J by 6 bases, with 10 bases left in between. CDR3 length: 14 amino acids. Germline assignment: CDR1 DFQATT and CDR2 SNEGSKA (reference sequence). The CDR3 reads CSARASRPNSPLHF. DNA of the CDR3: TGCAGTGCTAGAGCGAGCCGTCCTAATTCACCCCTCCACTTT.

This clonotype was recorded a few times. The chain carries TRBV19 and TRBJ1-2; D is perhaps TRBD1 (5 bases). Germline V gene lookup returns CDR1 LNHDA and CDR2 SQIVND (reference sequence). CDR3 length: 14 residues. Trimming took 3 bases from V and 6 from J, leaving 14 bases between them. CDR3 sequence: CASSIRTTSHGYTF. The CDR3 DNA follows: TGTGCCAGTAGTATTCGGACAACGAGCCATGGCTACACCTTC.

This clonotype was seen only a few times. The chain uses TRBV7-9 and TRBJ2-3, with D possibly being TRBD2 (5 bases). Trimming took 5 bases from V and 8 from J, leaving 26 bases between them. The CDR3 has 17 residues. CDR1 is SEHNR and CDR2 is FQNEAQ in the germline V gene (reference sequence). CDR3: CASSPKWGADGYVTQYF. The CDR3 DNA reads TGTGCCAGCAGCCCAAAATGGGGAGCGGATGGGTACGTTACGCAGTATTTT. Combining the CDR3 with reference TRBV7-9 and TRBJ2-3 gives the whole variable domain DTGVSQNPRHKITKRGQNVTFRCDPISEHNRLYWYRQTLGQGPEFLTYFQNEAQLEKSRLLSDRFSAERPKGSFSTLEIQRTEQGDSAMYLCASSPKWGADGYVTQYFGPGTRLTVL.

The chain has TRBV7-2 and TRBJ1-2, with no clear D. The CDR3 contains 15 residues. The V and J ends lost 1 base and 0 bases respectively, with 9 bases between them. Per germline, CDR1 SGHTA and CDR2 FQGNSA. CDR3 protein: CASSLVEGTNYGYTF. The CDR3 bases are TGTGCCAGCAGCTTAGTAGAAGGGACTAACTATGGCTACACCTTC.

This sequence joins TRBV12-3 or TRBV12-4 and TRBJ2-1; tentative D call: TRBD2 (5 bases). Between the trimmed V and J ends, which lost 4 bases and 12 bases, there was a span of 16 bases. The CDR3 is 13 amino acids. The CDR3 nucleotides are TGTGCCAGCAGTTCACAACGGCGCGGAGGGCAGTTCTTC. It codes for CASSSQRRGGQFF.

The chain employs TRBV4-2 and TRBJ2-1; D possibly corresponds to TRBD2 (6 bases). The V end was cut by 0 bases, the J end by 3 bases, with 9 bases between. CDR1 is LGHNA and CDR2 is YNFKEQ in the germline V gene. CDR3 size: 15 residues. The chain's CDR3 is CASSQEVAVYNEQFF. The CDR3 DNA is TGTGCCAGCAGCCAAGAAGTAGCGGTCTACAATGAGCAGTTCTTC.

The CDR3 region is CASSDGGFYEQYF. The DNA of the CDR3 is TGTGCCAGCAGTGACGGGGGCTTCTACGAGCAGTACTTC. The chain links TRBV2 to TRBJ2-7; D is possibly TRBD1 or TRBD2 (6 bases each). Trimming removed 3 bases at V and 3 bases at J, with 9 bases between. The CDR3 extends over 13 amino acids. CDR1 is SNHLY, CDR2 FYNNEI, per germline.

This chain uses TRBV13 with TRBJ2-1; 11 bases align to TRBD2. The CDR3 runs 15 residues. The V and J ends lost 9 bases and 5 bases, in that order; junction bases with no gene match: 9. Germline V gene data show CDR1 as PRHDT and CDR2 as FYEKMQ (reference sequence). The CDR3 bases are TGTGCCAGTTGTGGAGGACTAGCGGGTAACAATGAGCAGTTCTTC. Residues: CASCGGLAGNNEQFF.

This clonotype showed up just a few times. This chain joins TRBV24-1 and TRBJ2-7; D ambiguous. The germline V gene has CDR1 KGHDR and CDR2 SFDVKD. The CDR3 contains 12 residues. The V and J ends lost 4 bases and 2 bases respectively, with 5 bases between them. As DNA, the CDR3 is TGTGCCACCAGTGAGGCAGCCTACGAGCAGTACTTC. Amino acid sequence: CATSEAAYEQYF.

This clonotype showed up just a few times. The rearrangement uses TRBV5-6 and TRBJ1-6; 8 bases are shared with TRBD1. V lost 5 bases and J lost 10; bases outside the gene matches: 5. The CDR3 runs to 13 residues. Germline loops: CDR1 SGHDT, CDR2 YYEEEE. The CDR3 sequence: CASSDRGGSPLHF. CDR3 DNA sequence: TGTGCCAGCAGTGACAGGGGAGGGTCACCCCTCCACTTT.

The rearrangement uses TRBV12-3 or TRBV12-4 and TRBJ1-2; TRBD1 might be the D (5 bases). The CDR3 runs to 11 residues. V was shortened by 6 bases and J by 9 bases, with 11 bases between the two germline ends. The CDR3 nucleotides read TGTGCCAGCAGGAGGGGAAGGAGCTACACCTTC. This sequence encodes CASRRGRSYTF.

V usage is TRBV2 and J usage is TRBJ1-5, with D tentatively TRBD1 (5 bases). Germline V lookup: CDR1 SNHLY, CDR2 FYNNEI. The CDR3 totals 15 residues. Trimming cost V 1 base and J 7 bases, with 14 bases left between them. The CDR3 spells CASSEEATRDQPQHF. CDR3 in DNA: TGTGCCAGCAGTGAAGAGGCGACGAGGGACCAGCCCCAGCATTTT.

The chain joins TRBV6-7 to TRBJ2-7; D is unclear. TRBV6-7 is identified as an open reading frame with a role that is uncertain. The V and J ends lost 0 bases and 4 bases respectively, with 13 bases between them. This CDR3 has 15 amino acids. CDR3 loop: CASSYSRLYLYEQYF. CDR3 nucleotide sequence: TGTGCCAGCAGTTACTCGAGACTCTACCTTTACGAGCAGTACTTC.

This clonotype has a handful of counts. The rearrangement uses TRBV24-1 and TRBJ2-7, with D possibly TRBD1 on 5 matching bases. Looked up from germline, CDR1 is KGHDR and CDR2 is SFDVKD. Deletions cut 4 bases from V and 5 bases from J, with 8 bases between. The CDR3 is 12 amino acids. This chain's CDR3 is CATSDQGDEQYF. In DNA form, the CDR3 reads TGTGCCACCAGTGACCAAGGGGACGAGCAGTACTTC.

This chain joins TRBV20-1 and TRBJ2-7; 12 bases align to TRBD2. Germline V gives CDR1 DFQATT, CDR2 SNEGSKA (reference sequence). V dropped 6 bases and J dropped 6; count of bases not matched to a gene: 9. The CDR3 has 14 amino acids. The CDR3 bases are TGCAGTGCCCCACGGATGACTAGCGGGGGCGAGCAGTACTTC. Amino acids: CSAPRMTSGGEQYF.

This chain uses TRBV28 with TRBJ1-1, with D possibly being TRBD1 (6 bases). Germline V gene sequence: CDR1 MDHEN, CDR2 SYDVKM. This CDR3 contains 15 residues. Trimming took 3 bases from V and 1 from J, leaving 12 bases between them. CDR3 protein: CASSFIDRPNTEAFF. CDR3 in DNA: TGTGCCAGCAGTTTTATAGACAGGCCGAACACTGAAGCTTTCTTT.

The V and J genes are TRBV20-1 and TRBJ1-6; TRBD1 is a possible D gene (6 bases). Germline V gives CDR1 DFQATT, CDR2 SNEGSKA (reference sequence). The V end was cut by 3 bases, the J end by 8 bases, with 23 bases between. The CDR3 sequence is 17 residues long. The chain's CDR3 is CSASRFSRTGTHSPLHF. CDR3 bases: TGCAGTGCTAGCCGTTTCTCTCGAACAGGGACGCATTCACCCCTCCACTTT.

The chain uses TRBV15 and TRBJ2-3, with 7 bases aligning to TRBD2. Germline V lookup: CDR1 LNHNV, CDR2 YYDKDF (reference sequence). With 2 bases clipped from V and 5 bases from J, the junction kept 10 bases outside the gene matches. This CDR3 is built from 16 residues. This CDR3 is CATSRNGRESGDTQYF. CDR3 DNA: TGTGCCACCAGCAGAAACGGGCGGGAGAGTGGAGATACGCAGTATTTT.

This clonotype was recorded at least ten times. For the CDR3, the DNA is TGTGCCAGCAGCTTAGGCTCGTTCCGGGAGACCCAGTACTTC. It is translated as CASSLGSFRETQYF. The genes are TRBV7-9 and TRBJ2-5; D unresolved. This CDR3 spans 14 amino acids. The germline CDR1 and CDR2 sequences are SEHNR and FQNEAQ (reference sequence). V lost 1 base and J 5 bases, leaving 11 bases between the germline ends. Using reference TRBV7-9 and TRBJ2-5 for the parts outside the CDR3, the full variable domain is DTGVSQNPRHKITKRGQNVTFRCDPISEHNRLYWYRQTLGQGPEFLTYFQNEAQLEKSRLLSDRFSAERPKGSFSTLEIQRTEQGDSAMYLCASSLGSFRETQYFGPGTRLLVL.

The rearrangement links TRBV10-3 to TRBJ1-5, with D unresolved. V gave up 0 bases and J gave up 11 bases, with 14 bases separating them. The CDR3 sequence is 14 residues long. Looked up from germline, CDR1 is ENHRY and CDR2 is SYGVKD. CDR3 in amino acids: CAISESTQKKTQHF. The CDR3 nucleotides are TGTGCCATCAGTGAGTCGACCCAGAAGAAGACCCAGCATTTT.

This chain links TRBV7-2 with TRBJ2-4, with 11 nucleotides matching TRBD2. The J call may be in error: the DNA end matches TRBJ2-5 better. CDR1 SGHTA and CDR2 FQGNSA come from the germline V gene. The CDR3 length is 17 residues. Here the CDR3 reads CASSLGELAGVQETQYF. Written as DNA, the CDR3 is TGTGCCAGCAGCTTAGGCGAACTAGCGGGGGTCCAAGAGACCCAGTACTTC.

The CDR3 region is CSARIAGGLYNEQYF. Written as DNA, the CDR3 is TGCAGTGCTAGGATAGCGGGGGGGCTCTACAATGAGCAGTACTTC. V gene TRBV20-1 combines with J gene TRBJ2-7; 11 bases map to TRBD2. CDR1 is DFQATT and CDR2 is SNEGSKA in the germline V gene (reference sequence). The J segment lost 7 bases and the V segment lost 3 bases, leaving 11 bases of the junction unmatched. There are 15 residues in the CDR3.